The 24 T cell receptor beta chains presented below share a single source sample, sequenced in a study of blood T cell repertoires in COVID-19. Here immunoSEQ multiplex PCR was the method, and the copy in TCRdb shows in-frame clones only, minus some. The data contain 110,000 or so clones, approximately 90% of them singletons. The sequencing sample was made of peripheral blood. The origin of the receptors is a human donor with acute or convalescent COVID-19. The donor label of this sample is uncertain.

This chain connects TRBV9 to TRBJ2-3; perhaps TRBD1 as D (5 bases). This CDR3 has 15 residues. Trimming took 4 bases from V and 0 from J, leaving 12 bases between them. Germline CDR1 and CDR2: SGDLS and YYNGEE. For the CDR3, the DNA is TGTGCCAGCAGCTATATAGGGGCAAGCACAGATACGCAGTATTTT. Translated: CASSYIGASTDTQYF.

V usage is TRBV6-5 and J usage is TRBJ1-2, with a weak D call TRBD1 (5 bases). This CDR3 is built from 14 residues. The V gene's germline CDR1 is MNHEY and CDR2 SVGAGI. V was shortened by 6 bases and J by 4 bases, with 15 bases between the two germline ends. The CDR3 region is CASSMGGLGYGYTF. The CDR3 region has the DNA TGTGCCAGCAGCATGGGGGGGTTGGGCTATGGCTACACCTTC.

V and J are TRBV7-2 and TRBJ2-7; no clear D. The V end was cut by 3 bases, the J end by 0 bases, with 6 bases between. In germline, CDR1 is SGHTA, CDR2 FQGNSA. The CDR3 consists of 13 residues. The CDR3 DNA is TGTGCCAGCAGCTTTGGGCCCTCCTACGAGCAGTACTTC. This gives the protein CASSFGPSYEQYF.

The V call is TRBV5-4, the J call TRBJ1-3; the D is unclear. CDR1 and CDR2 from the germline V gene are SGHNT and YYREEE (reference sequence). The CDR3 extends over 13 amino acids. Trimming stripped 1 base from V and 3 bases from J, with 5 bases between. The CDR3 bases are TGTGCCAGCAGCTTGACGGGTGGAAACACCATATATTTT. Protein: CASSLTGGNTIYF.

This clone was found a few times. This same CDR3 is encoded by further DNA sequences in the sample. The chain employs TRBV14 and TRBJ1-1; no clear D. Trimming cost V 4 bases and J 0 bases, with 6 bases left between them. In germline, CDR1 is SGHDN, CDR2 FVKESK. The CDR3 length is 13 residues. Here the CDR3 reads CASSPSLNTEAFF. CDR3 coding DNA: TGTGCCAGCAGCCCGTCCTTGAACACTGAAGCTTTCTTT.

The genes are TRBV28 and TRBJ1-4, with TRBD1 matching over 9 bases. The CDR3 sequence is 16 residues long. Trimming took 2 bases from V and 10 from J; bases not matched to a gene: 11. CDR1 MDHEN and CDR2 SYDVKM come from the germline V gene. The CDR3 sequence: CASSLEGDRERGKLFF. Written as DNA, the CDR3 is TGTGCCAGCAGTTTAGAAGGGGACAGGGAAAGGGGAAAACTGTTTTTT.

The chain carries TRBV28 and TRBJ1-2, with 7 positions matching TRBD1. V trimming: 5 bases; J trimming: 4 bases; junction bases outside the gene matches: 4. The V gene's germline CDR1 is MDHEN and CDR2 SYDVKM. There are 13 residues in the CDR3. CDR3 sequence: CASSQTGSYGYTF. In DNA, the CDR3 is TGTGCCAGCAGTCAGACAGGGAGCTATGGCTACACCTTC.

The rearrangement links TRBV4-3 to TRBJ2-2, with D possibly TRBD2 on 5 matching bases. The CDR3 is 17 amino acids. CDR1 is LGHNA, CDR2 YSLEER, per germline. Trimming shortened V by 0 bases and J by 8 bases, and 19 bases separated the two germline ends. DNA for the CDR3: TGCGCCAGCAGCCAAGAGAGCTTAGCGAGCGTCGGGGGGGAGCTGTTTTTT. Translation: CASSQESLASVGGELFF.

V usage is TRBV12-3 or TRBV12-4 and J usage is TRBJ2-1; TRBD1 might be the D (5 bases). V shed 7 bases and J shed 9 bases, with 13 bases lying between them. The CDR3 contains 12 residues. The CDR3 region has the DNA TGTGCCAGCACCACAGGATTTCGTGAGCAGTTCTTC. This encodes CASTTGFREQFF.

The chain uses TRBV7-9 and TRBJ1-5; the D gene is possibly TRBD1 (5 bases). Germline CDR1 SEHNR, CDR2 FQNEAQ (reference sequence). The V end lost 1 base, the J end lost 0 bases, and 7 bases lay between the germline ends. The CDR3 has 15 amino acids. The CDR3 DNA reads as TGTGCCAGCAGCTTAGGGACAATTAGCAATCAGCCCCAGCATTTT. Amino acid sequence: CASSLGTISNQPQHF.

The J gene is TRBJ1-1, the V gene TRBV7-2; D is unclear. The CDR3 totals 13 residues. Trimming pared 4 bases from V and 9 bases from J, leaving 15 bases between. Germline CDR1 and CDR2: SGHTA and FQGNSA. The CDR3 nucleotides read TGTGCCAGCAGCTGGGCCCGGGATCAAAAAGCTTTCTTT. This sequence encodes CASSWARDQKAFF.

The V gene is TRBV19, the J gene TRBJ1-6; TRBD1 is a possible D gene (6 bases). Germline values: CDR1 LNHDA, CDR2 SQIVND (reference sequence). V shed 6 bases and J shed 5 bases, with 11 bases lying between them. There are 14 residues in the CDR3. The CDR3 bases are TGTGCCAGTAGGGGACACCAGAATAATTCACCCCTCCACTTT. Its protein is CASRGHQNNSPLHF.

The V gene is TRBV7-2, the J gene TRBJ1-1; D ambiguous. Germline V gene data show CDR1 as SGHTA and CDR2 as FQGNSA. The CDR3 is 15 residues long. V dropped 4 bases and J dropped 5 bases, with 17 bases sitting between them. The CDR3 bases are TGTGCCAGCAGCTCGCCGGCGGGTCTGCGGACTGAAGCTTTCTTT. The encoded protein is CASSSPAGLRTEAFF.

This chain links TRBV6-5 with TRBJ1-6; possibly TRBD1 for D (5 bases). This CDR3 has 14 amino acids. CDR1 is MNHEY and CDR2 is SVGAGI in the germline V gene. V was pared by 4 bases and J by 8 bases, with 12 bases between. CDR3 protein: CASSWAGQDSPLHF. CDR3 nucleotides: TGTGCCAGCAGTTGGGCAGGGCAGGATTCACCCCTCCACTTT.

J is TRBJ1-5 and V is TRBV7-9; TRBD1 matches 8 bases. V was pared by 8 bases and J by 6 bases, with 3 bases of the junction left unmatched. CDR1 and CDR2 from the germline V gene are SEHNR and FQNEAQ (reference sequence). CDR3 length: 12 amino acids. CDR3 bases: TGTGCCAGCGGACAGGGCGGTCAGCCCCAGCATTTT. It yields the protein CASGQGGQPQHF.

The V and J genes are TRBV3-1 (or the pseudogene TRBV3-2) and TRBJ1-1; possibly TRBD1 for D (5 bases). The CDR3 is 15 residues long. Germline CDR1 LGHDT, CDR2 YNNKEL (reference sequence). The V end was cut by 1 base, the J end by 9 bases, with 18 bases between. The CDR3 DNA sequence: TGTGCCAGCAGCCAAGTGGGGGGGAGAGCTAGACAAGCTTTCTTT. Residues: CASSQVGGRARQAFF.

V gene TRBV4-3 combines with J gene TRBJ2-7, with TRBD2 matching 11 bases. Losses at the gene ends were 3 bases for V and 8 bases for J; bases not matched to a gene: 9. This CDR3 has 15 residues. CDR1 LGHNA and CDR2 YSLEER come from the germline V gene. The CDR3 reads CASSQELAGDLKQYF. The CDR3 region has the DNA TGCGCCAGCAGCCAGGAACTAGCGGGAGATCTTAAGCAGTACTTC.

CDR3 region: CAWSVGGKRFTDTEAFF. The CDR3 DNA is TGTGCCTGGAGTGTAGGGGGCAAGAGATTTACAGACACTGAAGCTTTCTTT. The V and J genes are TRBV30 and TRBJ1-1, with TRBD1 matching over 7 bases. The trim removed 0 bases at V and 3 bases at J, leaving 13 bases unmatched. The CDR3 length is 17 residues. The germline V gene encodes CDR1 GTSNPN and CDR2 SVGIG (reference sequence).

The chain combines TRBV6-4 with TRBJ1-3; D might be TRBD1 (6 bases). V gave up 6 bases and J gave up 0 bases, with 12 bases separating them. This CDR3 has 15 amino acids. Germline V gives CDR1 MRHNA, CDR2 SNTAGT. Written as DNA, the CDR3 is TGTGCCAGCAGAGTCAGGGGATTCTCTGGAAACACCATATATTTT. Amino acid sequence: CASRVRGFSGNTIYF.

The chain uses TRBV19 and TRBJ1-2; D is possibly TRBD1 (5 bases). Germline CDR1 reads LNHDA; CDR2 reads SQIVND (reference sequence). Deletions cut 6 bases from V and 5 bases from J, with 13 bases between. The CDR3 covers 13 residues. The CDR3 here is CASRPGRGYGYTF. CDR3 nucleotide sequence: TGTGCCAGTAGGCCGGGACGGGGGTATGGCTACACCTTC.

The DNA of the CDR3 is TGTGCCAGCAGCAAAGCCCCCTGCAGGGTCTCAGAGACCCAGTACTTC. Protein sequence: CASSKAPCRVSETQYF. The V gene is TRBV21-1, the J gene TRBJ2-5; the table's D gene call, TRBD1, was not cross checked with the DNA. TRBV21-1 constitutes a pseudogene. The CDR3 totals 16 residues.

The chain uses TRBV7-2 and TRBJ1-2; D remains ambiguous. Germline V gene data show CDR1 as SGHTA and CDR2 as FQGNSA. Trimming took 5 bases from V and 10 from J, leaving 23 bases between them. The CDR3 is 15 residues long. CDR3 amino acids: CASSPTPGLPRTYTF. CDR3 DNA sequence: TGTGCCAGCAGCCCAACTCCGGGGTTACCGAGGACCTACACCTTC.

The V call is TRBV28, the J call TRBJ2-1, with D possibly TRBD1 on 6 matching bases. The CDR3 has 16 amino acids. Germline values: CDR1 MDHEN, CDR2 SYDVKM. Trimming stripped 3 bases from V and 4 bases from J, with 16 bases between. CDR3 amino acids: CASSFLASRGYNEQFF. CDR3 DNA: TGTGCCAGCAGTTTCTTGGCTAGCAGGGGATACAATGAGCAGTTCTTC.

V gene TRBV7-9 combines with J gene TRBJ1-5; 8 bases fit TRBD1. Losses at the gene ends were 8 bases for V and 2 bases for J; bases not matched to a gene: 2. The germline V gene has CDR1 SEHNR and CDR2 FQNEAQ (reference sequence). The CDR3 has 13 amino acids. CDR3 protein: CASGQGGNQPQHF. Written as DNA, the CDR3 is TGTGCCAGCGGACAGGGTGGCAATCAGCCCCAGCATTTT. The full variable domain, with the rest looked up from reference TRBV7-9 and TRBJ1-5, is DTGVSQNPRHKITKRGQNVTFRCDPISEHNRLYWYRQTLGQGPEFLTYFQNEAQLEKSRLLSDRFSAERPKGSFSTLEIQRTEQGDSAMYLCASGQGGNQPQHFGDGTRLSIL.